This is a list of T cell receptor beta chains from one sample in a study of response to subunit inactivated influenza vaccine. TCRdb passed the RT-PCR reads through MiXCR, listing each CDR3 protein once. Among around 200,000 distinct CDR3 sequences, roughly 8.7% were seen once, and the ten largest hold about a tenth. Here the sequenced sample was non-naive T cells sorted from PBMCs, taken on the day of vaccination. These receptors all stem from a man over 45 who received an inactivated influenza vaccine. Each CDR3 is given with its conserved first and last residue. A D gene is named only where the DNA matches it firmly. Clone size is given for some rows only: seen once, a few or many times, or a class if the clone is expanded.

v_gene,abundance,d_gene,len,j_gene,CDR3nt,CDR3aa
TRBV6-5,-,-,14,TRBJ1-2,TGTGCCAGCAGTTTGTCATCTAACTATGGCGGCTACACCTTC,CASSLSSNYGGYTF
TRBV7-8,-,-,16,TRBJ2-6,TGTGCCAGCAGCTTAGCGTTTGGGACTGGGGCCAACGTCCTGACTTTC,CASSLAFGTGANVLTF
TRBV12-3/TRBV12-4,-,-,14,TRBJ1-1,TGTGCCAGCAGTTGGGGGACACAAAACACTGAAGCTTTCTTT,CASSWGTQNTEAFF
TRBV2,few,TRBD2,14,TRBJ2-5,TGTGCCAGCAGTTTTAGCGGGAGGCAGGAGACCCAGTACTTC,CASSFSGRQETQYF
TRBV20-1,-,-,14,TRBJ1-2,TGCAGTGCTAGACCCCGGGCCCAGATCTATGGCTACACCTTC,CSARPRAQIYGYTF
TRBV29-1,many,TRBD2,13,TRBJ2-1,TGCAGCGTTCTTCTAGCGGGGTACAATGAGCAGTTCTTC,CSVLLAGYNEQFF
TRBV14,-,TRBD2,20,TRBJ2-5,TGTGCCAGCAGCCATAGTCGACCCCCTCTAGCGGGGGGACTCCAAGAGACCCAGTACTTC,CASSHSRPPLAGGLQETQYF
TRBV7-8,-,-,12,TRBJ1-6,TGTGCCAGCAGGATACAGAATTCACCCCTCCACTTT,CASRIQNSPLHF
TRBV20-1,many,TRBD1,13,TRBJ2-1,TGCAGTGTCGCCGGGACAGGGGGCCATGAGCAGTTCTTC,CSVAGTGGHEQFF
TRBV2,few,-,13,TRBJ2-5,TGTGCCAGCAGTCACCGGGAATCAGAGACCCAGTACTTC,CASSHRESETQYF
TRBV27,once,TRBD2,15,TRBJ2-7,TGTGCCAGCAGTCCCCGGGTAGCGGGAGCCCACGAGCAGTACTTC,CASSPRVAGAHEQYF
TRBV3-1,few,-,15,TRBJ2-3,TGTGCCAGCAGCCAAGGGACAGCTAGCACAGATACGCAGTATTTT,CASSQGTASTDTQYF
TRBV6-1,-,-,15,TRBJ1-1,TGTGCCAGCAGTCTGCGGACGGTAGATGTAGCTGAAGCTTTCTTT,CASSLRTVDVAEAFF
TRBV18,-,-,11,TRBJ2-1,TGTGCCAGCTCCCCAGTCAATGAGCAGTTCTTC,CASSPVNEQFF
TRBV27,many,TRBD2,15,TRBJ2-3,TGTGCCAGCAGTCTAGCGGGGGCCCACACAGATACGCAGTATTTT,CASSLAGAHTDTQYF
TRBV9,many,-,16,TRBJ2-4,TGTGCCAGCAGCGTAGAGGGGGGACAGGCCAAAAACATTCAGTACTTC,CASSVEGGQAKNIQYF
TRBV12-3/TRBV12-4,many,TRBD2,13,TRBJ2-1,TGTGCCACAGCTGGCGGGAGAGGAAATGAGCAGTTCTTC,CATAGGRGNEQFF
TRBV30,-,TRBD1,15,TRBJ2-1,TGTGCCTGGAGTCGGCTGGGACAGGGGTACAATGAGCAGTTCTTC,CAWSRLGQGYNEQFF
TRBV6-2/TRBV6-3,few,TRBD2,14,TRBJ2-1,TGTGCCAGCAGTCTAGCGGGCTCCTACAATGAGCAGTTCTTC,CASSLAGSYNEQFF
TRBV23-1,-,TRBD1,14,TRBJ2-7,TGCGCCAGCAGCCCCGGACAGGTGTCCTACGAGCAGTACTTC,CASSPGQVSYEQYF
TRBV7-9,-,TRBD2,16,TRBJ2-7,TGTGCCAGCAGCACTAGTACTAGCGGGAACCTGAACGAGCAGTACTTC,CASSTSTSGNLNEQYF
TRBV12-3/TRBV12-4,many,-,13,TRBJ2-7,TGTGCCAGCAGTTTTGAGAGCTCCTACGAGCAGTACTTC,CASSFESSYEQYF
TRBV20-1,many,-,15,TRBJ2-7,TGCAGTGCTAACGAATGGGCGGTGAGCTCCTACGAGCAGTACTTC,CSANEWAVSSYEQYF
TRBV20-1,many,-,13,TRBJ2-5,TGCAGTGCTATGTACAGCTACCAAGAGACCCAGTACTTC,CSAMYSYQETQYF
TRBV7-2,-,-,14,TRBJ2-7,TGTGCCAGCAGCCCGATGACCTGGACCTACGAGCAGTACTTC,CASSPMTWTYEQYF
TRBV20-1,-,-,13,TRBJ2-5,TGCAGTGCTAGAGATAACCTGCCAGAGACCCAGTACTTC,CSARDNLPETQYF
TRBV20-1,many,-,11,TRBJ2-5,TGCAGTGTACACCGAGGGAAGACCCAGTACTTC,CSVHRGKTQYF